This T cell receptor (beta chain) was identified in a study of cytomegalovirus exposure and HLA in healthy donors. Study details: The roughly 110 validation repertoires were reported in a later analysis to have been generated on the same platform as the roughly 720 first-cohort repertoires. The study, taken as a whole, reports: While the bulk of TCR sequences proved rare, some public TCRs turned up in many donors. Reports credit the classifier with highly specific, highly sensitive diagnosis of cytomegalovirus status.

This table comes from immunoSEQ multiplex PCR, and its TCRdb copy is limited to in-frame clones, with some not included. This table has 80,000 to 95,000 clones, approximately 96% appearing once. The germline V gene encodes CDR1 SGHTS and CDR2 YDEGEE. The CDR3 extends over 12 amino acids. Trimming removed 0 bases from V and 9 bases from J, with 7 bases in between. In the case of this clone: The antigen remains unidentified.

The donors belonged to the roughly 130-subject validation cohort, separate from the approximately 700-subject first cohort. Sequenced input: PBMCs. This chain joins TRBV5-8 and TRBJ2-1; no reliable D call. The receptor was derived from a woman under 30 in good health and CMV-seronegative. CDR3 protein: CASSLAFGEQFF. CDR3 DNA: TGTGCCAGCAGCTTGGCTTTCGGTGAGCAGTTCTTC.